These 2 T cell receptor beta chains were sequenced from one sample in a study of cytomegalovirus exposure and HLA in healthy donors. PCR involved 60 Vbeta and 13 Jbeta primers. The assay was immunoSEQ multiplex PCR, and TCRdb's table has in-frame clones only and misses some. The data contain some 180,000 clones, about 90% of them seen just once; the ten biggest clones take up roughly 0.23%. The source material was PBMCs. These receptors all come from a girl under three years old in good health and CMV-seronegative.

This chain uses TRBV6-5 with TRBJ2-7, with a possible D match to TRBD2 (5 bases). The V and J ends lost 9 bases and 2 bases respectively, with 14 bases between them. CDR1 and CDR2 from the germline V gene are MNHEY and SVGAGI. The CDR3 loop spans 13 amino acids. The CDR3 region has the DNA TGTGCCAGACCCCCTAGCCTCACCTACGAGCAGTACTTC. It yields the protein CARPPSLTYEQYF.

This clone was picked up a small number of times. The rearrangement joins TRBV27 to TRBJ2-7; TRBD2 might be the D (5 bases). The CDR3 is made up of 12 amino acids. V lost 5 bases to trimming and J lost 3 bases, with 8 bases between them. The V gene's germline CDR1 is MNHEY and CDR2 SMNVEV (reference sequence). CDR3 DNA: TGTGCCAGCAGTCCGGGAATCTACGAGCAGTACTTC. Protein product: CASSPGIYEQYF.